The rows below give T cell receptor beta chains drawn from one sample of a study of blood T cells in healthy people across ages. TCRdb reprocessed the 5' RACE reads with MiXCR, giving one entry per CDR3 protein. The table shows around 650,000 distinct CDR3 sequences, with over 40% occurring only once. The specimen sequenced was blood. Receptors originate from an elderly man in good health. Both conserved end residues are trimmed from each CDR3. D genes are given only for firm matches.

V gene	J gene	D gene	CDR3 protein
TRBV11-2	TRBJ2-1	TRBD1	ASNAGTGTLCEQF
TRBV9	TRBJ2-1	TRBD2	ASSVATSGQNNEQF
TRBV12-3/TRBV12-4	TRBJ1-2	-	ASTNGYGYT
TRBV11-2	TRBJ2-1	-	ASSLGLLINEQF
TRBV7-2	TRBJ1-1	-	ASSLDVGRNTEAF
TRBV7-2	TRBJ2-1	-	ASSPSGAKYEQF
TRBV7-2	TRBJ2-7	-	ASSLVTDSYEQY
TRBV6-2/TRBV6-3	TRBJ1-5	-	ASSYRQRSNQPQH
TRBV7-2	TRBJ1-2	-	ASSTYRDTYCYT
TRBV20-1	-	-	SARVPGGSEQY
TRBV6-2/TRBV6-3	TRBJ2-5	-	ASSQTPGEQY
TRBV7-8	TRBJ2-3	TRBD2	ASGRLARWDTQY
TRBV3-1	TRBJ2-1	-	ASSQALDSDNNEQF
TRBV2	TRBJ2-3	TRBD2	TSSERLAGVVDTQY
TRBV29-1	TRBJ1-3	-	SVEGPDGGNTIY
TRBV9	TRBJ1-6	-	ASSPRLEPYNSPLH
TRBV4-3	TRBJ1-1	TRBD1	ASSTQGLNEAF
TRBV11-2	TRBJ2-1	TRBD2	ASGTSGRASSYNEQF
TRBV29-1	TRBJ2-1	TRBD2	SVASLAGGPANEQF
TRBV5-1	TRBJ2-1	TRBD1	ASSLAPGQGTSYNEQF
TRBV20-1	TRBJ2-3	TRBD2	SARERGGYTDTQY
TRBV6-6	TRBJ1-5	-	ASRTADQPQH
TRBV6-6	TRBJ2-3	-	ASSGGRMIDTQY
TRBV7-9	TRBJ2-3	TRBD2	ASSPTSGGQGTDTQY
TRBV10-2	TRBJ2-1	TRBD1	ASSVRAGGYNEQF
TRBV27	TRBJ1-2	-	ASSLLAGVNYGYT
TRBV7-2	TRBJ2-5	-	ASSLAQGETRGGETQY
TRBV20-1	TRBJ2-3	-	SASSLGGVDTQY
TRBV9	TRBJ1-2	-	ASSPGGQGGYT